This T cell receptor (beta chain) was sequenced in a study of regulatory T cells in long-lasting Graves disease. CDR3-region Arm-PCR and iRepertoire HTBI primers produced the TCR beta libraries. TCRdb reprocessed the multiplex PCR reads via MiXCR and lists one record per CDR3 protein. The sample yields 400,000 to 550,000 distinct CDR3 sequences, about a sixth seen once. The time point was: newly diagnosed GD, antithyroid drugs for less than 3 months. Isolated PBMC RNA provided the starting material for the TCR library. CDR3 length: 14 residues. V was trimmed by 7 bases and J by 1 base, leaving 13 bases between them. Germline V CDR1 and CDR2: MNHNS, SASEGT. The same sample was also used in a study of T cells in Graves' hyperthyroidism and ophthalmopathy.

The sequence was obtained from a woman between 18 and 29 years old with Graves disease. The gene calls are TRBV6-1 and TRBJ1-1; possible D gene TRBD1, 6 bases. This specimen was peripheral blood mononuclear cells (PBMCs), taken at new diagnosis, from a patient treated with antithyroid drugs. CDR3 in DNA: TGTGCCAGCACCCCTCCGGGACAGAACACTGAAGCTTTCTTT. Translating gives CASTPPGQNTEAFF.